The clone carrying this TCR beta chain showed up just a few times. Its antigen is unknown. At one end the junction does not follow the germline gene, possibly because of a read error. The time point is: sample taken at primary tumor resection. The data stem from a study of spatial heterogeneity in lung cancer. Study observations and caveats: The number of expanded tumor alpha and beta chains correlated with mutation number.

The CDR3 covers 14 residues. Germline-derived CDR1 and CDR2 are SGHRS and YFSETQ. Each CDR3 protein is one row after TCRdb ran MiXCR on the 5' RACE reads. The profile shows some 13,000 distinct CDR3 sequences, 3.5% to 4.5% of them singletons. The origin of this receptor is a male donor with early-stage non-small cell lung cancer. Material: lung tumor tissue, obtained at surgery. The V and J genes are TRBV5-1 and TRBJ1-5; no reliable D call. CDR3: CVSRVNEGNQPQHF. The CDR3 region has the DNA TGCGTCAGCAGAGTTAACGAGGGTAATCAGCCCCAGCATTTT.